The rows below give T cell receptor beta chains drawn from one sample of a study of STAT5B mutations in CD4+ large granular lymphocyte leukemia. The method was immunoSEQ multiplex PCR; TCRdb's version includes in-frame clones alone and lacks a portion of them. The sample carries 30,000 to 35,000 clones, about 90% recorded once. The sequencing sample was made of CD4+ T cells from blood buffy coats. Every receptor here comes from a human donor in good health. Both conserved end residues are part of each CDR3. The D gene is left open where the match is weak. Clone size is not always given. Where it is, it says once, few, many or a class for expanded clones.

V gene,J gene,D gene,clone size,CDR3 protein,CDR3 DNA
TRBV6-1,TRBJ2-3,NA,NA,CASGRDFTPLDTQYF,TGTGCCAGCGGCCGGGACTTCACACCCCTAGATACGCAGTATTTT
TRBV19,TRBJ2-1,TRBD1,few,CASSPPTGLYNEQFF,TGTGCCAGTAGTCCACCGACAGGGCTATACAATGAGCAGTTCTTC
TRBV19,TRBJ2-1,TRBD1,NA,CASSIADRASYNEQFF,TGTGCCAGTAGTATCGCGGACAGGGCCTCCTACAATGAGCAGTTCTTC
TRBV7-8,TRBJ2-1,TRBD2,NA,CASSLPGLATDEQFF,TGTGCCAGCAGCCTACCAGGACTAGCCACCGACGAGCAGTTCTTC
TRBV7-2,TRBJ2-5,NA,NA,CASSTAETQYF,TGTGCCAGCAGCACGGCAGAGACCCAGTACTTC
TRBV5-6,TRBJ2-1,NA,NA,CASSFPYNEQFF,TGTGCCAGCAGCTTTCCTTACAATGAGCAGTTCTTC
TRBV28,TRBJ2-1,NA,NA,CASNPIRGGKSNEQFF,TGTGCCAGCAACCCTATAAGGGGCGGAAAAAGCAATGAGCAGTTCTTC
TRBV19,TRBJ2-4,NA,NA,CASRPPGPQNIQYF,TGTGCCAGTAGGCCCCCGGGTCCCCAAAACATTCAGTACTTC
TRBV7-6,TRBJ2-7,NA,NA,CASSLADEQYF,TGTGCCAGCAGCTTAGCGGACGAGCAGTACTTC
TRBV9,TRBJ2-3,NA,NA,CASSVGNQIGTDTQYF,TGTGCCAGCAGCGTAGGGAATCAAATTGGGACAGATACGCAGTATTTT